This T cell receptor beta chain is from a study of shared clonotypes between healthy human individuals. About this clone: Other nucleotide sequences in the sample specify the same CDR3.

Trimming took 5 bases from V and 1 from J, leaving 9 bases between them. The germline CDR1 and CDR2 sequences are MDHEN and SYDVKM. There are 13 residues in the CDR3. Terminally differentiated effector memory CD45RA+ cells were excluded from the naive CD8 cells, which were CD45RO-negative and positively selected for CCR7. This table comes from immunoSEQ multiplex PCR, and its TCRdb copy is limited to in-frame clones, with some not included. The table includes about 2.1 million clones, roughly 91% detected once. The sample taken for sequencing was naive CD8+ T cells from PBMCs. This chain connects TRBV28 to TRBJ2-7, with D maybe TRBD1 (6 bases). This receptor was obtained from a man between 18 and 35 years old in good health. Some clones in this sample may be carry-over from other donors' samples. The CDR3 region has the DNA TGTGCCAGCAGTCGAACAGGGTCCTACGAGCAGTACTTC. It encodes CASSRTGSYEQYF.